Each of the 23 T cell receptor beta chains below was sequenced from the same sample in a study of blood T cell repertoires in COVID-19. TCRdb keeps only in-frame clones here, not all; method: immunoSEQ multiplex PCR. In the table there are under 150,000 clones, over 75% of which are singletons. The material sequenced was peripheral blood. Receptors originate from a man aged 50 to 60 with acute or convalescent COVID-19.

The CDR3: CASSLRLLVNEQYF. As DNA, the CDR3 is TGTGCCAGCAGCCTTCGATTACTAGTAAACGAGCAGTACTTC. The V gene is TRBV11-3, the J gene TRBJ2-7; tentatively, D is TRBD2 (5 bases). Germline-derived CDR1 and CDR2 are SGHNT and YENEEA. The V end lost 5 bases, the J end lost 5 bases, and 16 bases lay between the germline ends. CDR3 size: 14 residues.

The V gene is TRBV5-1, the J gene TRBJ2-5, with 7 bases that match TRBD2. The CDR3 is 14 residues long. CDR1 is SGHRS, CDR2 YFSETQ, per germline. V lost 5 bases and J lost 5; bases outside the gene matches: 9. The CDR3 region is CASSLRLGGETQYF. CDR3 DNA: TGCGCCAGCAGTTTGAGATTGGGGGGGGAGACCCAGTACTTC.

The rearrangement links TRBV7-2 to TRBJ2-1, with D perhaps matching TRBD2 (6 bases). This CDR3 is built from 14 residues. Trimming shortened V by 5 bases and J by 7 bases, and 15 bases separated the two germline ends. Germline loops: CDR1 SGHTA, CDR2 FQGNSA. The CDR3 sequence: CASSHRLGPNEQFF. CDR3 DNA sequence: TGTGCCAGCAGCCATAGACTAGGTCCGAATGAGCAGTTCTTC.

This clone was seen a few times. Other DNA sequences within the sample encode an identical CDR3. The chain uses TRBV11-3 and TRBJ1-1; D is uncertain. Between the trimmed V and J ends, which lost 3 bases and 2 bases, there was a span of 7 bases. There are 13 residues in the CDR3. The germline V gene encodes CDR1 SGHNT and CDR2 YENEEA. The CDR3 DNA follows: TGTGCCAGCAGCTTGGGAGGAAACACTGAAGCTTTCTTT. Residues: CASSLGGNTEAFF.

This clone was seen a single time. DNA of the CDR3: TGTGCCAGCAGCCAGGGACAGTCCCAGTACTTC. Its protein is CASSQGQSQYF. The chain recombines TRBV3-1 (or the pseudogene TRBV3-2) with TRBJ2-5; 7 bases are shared with TRBD1. The junction had 1 base not matched to a gene; V was cut back by 3 bases and J by 9 bases. The CDR3 is 11 amino acids. Per germline, CDR1 LGHDT and CDR2 YNNKEL (reference sequence).

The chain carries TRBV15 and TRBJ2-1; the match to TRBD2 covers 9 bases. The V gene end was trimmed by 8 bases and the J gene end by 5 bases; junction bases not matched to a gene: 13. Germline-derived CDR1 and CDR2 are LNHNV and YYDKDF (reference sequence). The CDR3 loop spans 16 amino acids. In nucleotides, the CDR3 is TGTGCCACCGCGGCTAGCGGGAACCTCCTACACAATGAGCAGTTCTTC. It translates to CATAASGNLLHNEQFF.

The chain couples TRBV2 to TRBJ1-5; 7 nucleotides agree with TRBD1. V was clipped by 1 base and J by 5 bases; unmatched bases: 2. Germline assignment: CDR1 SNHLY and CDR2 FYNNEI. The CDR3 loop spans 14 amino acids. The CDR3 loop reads CASSEGQGYQPQHF. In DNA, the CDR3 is TGTGCCAGCAGTGAAGGACAGGGTTATCAGCCCCAGCATTTT.

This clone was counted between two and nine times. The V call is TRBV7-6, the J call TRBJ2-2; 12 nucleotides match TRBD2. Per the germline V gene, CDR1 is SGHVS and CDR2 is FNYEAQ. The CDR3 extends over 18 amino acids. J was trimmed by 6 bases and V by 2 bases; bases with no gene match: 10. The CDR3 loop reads CASSLSAPTSGRAGELFF. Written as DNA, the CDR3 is TGTGCCAGCAGCTTATCTGCCCCGACTAGCGGGAGAGCCGGGGAGCTGTTTTTT.

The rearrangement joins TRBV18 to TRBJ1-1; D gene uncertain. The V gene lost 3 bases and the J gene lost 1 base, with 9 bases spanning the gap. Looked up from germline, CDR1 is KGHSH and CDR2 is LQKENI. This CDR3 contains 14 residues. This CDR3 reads CASSPPTTNTEAFF. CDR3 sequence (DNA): TGTGCCAGCTCACCCCCGACAACGAACACTGAAGCTTTCTTT.

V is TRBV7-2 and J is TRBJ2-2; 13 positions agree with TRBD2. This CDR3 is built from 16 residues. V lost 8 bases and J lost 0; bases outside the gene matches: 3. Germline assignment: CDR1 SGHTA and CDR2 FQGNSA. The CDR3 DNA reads TGTGCCAGCGGGGGACTAGCGGGGACGAACACCGGGGAGCTGTTTTTT. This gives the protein CASGGLAGTNTGELFF.

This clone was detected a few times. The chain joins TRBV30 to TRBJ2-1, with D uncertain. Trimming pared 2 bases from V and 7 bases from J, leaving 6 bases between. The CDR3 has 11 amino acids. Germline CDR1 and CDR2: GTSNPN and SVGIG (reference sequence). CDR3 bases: TGTGCCTGGAGTCTGTCTAATGAGCAGTTCTTC. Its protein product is CAWSLSNEQFF.

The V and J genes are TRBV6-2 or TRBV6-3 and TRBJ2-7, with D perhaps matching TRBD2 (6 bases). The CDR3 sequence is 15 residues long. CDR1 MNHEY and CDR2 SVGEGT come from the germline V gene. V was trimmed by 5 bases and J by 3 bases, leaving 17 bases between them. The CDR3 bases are TGTGCCAGCAGTAAAACGGGAGAATATTTCTACGAGCAGTACTTC. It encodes CASSKTGEYFYEQYF.

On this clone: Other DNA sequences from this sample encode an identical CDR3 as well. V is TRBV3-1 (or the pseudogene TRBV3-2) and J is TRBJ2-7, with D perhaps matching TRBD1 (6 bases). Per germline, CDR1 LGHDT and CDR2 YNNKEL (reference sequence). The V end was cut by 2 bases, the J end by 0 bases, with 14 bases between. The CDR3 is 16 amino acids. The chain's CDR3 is CASSQQDSYFSYEQYF. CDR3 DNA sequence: TGTGCCAGCAGCCAACAGGACAGCTACTTCTCCTACGAGCAGTACTTC.

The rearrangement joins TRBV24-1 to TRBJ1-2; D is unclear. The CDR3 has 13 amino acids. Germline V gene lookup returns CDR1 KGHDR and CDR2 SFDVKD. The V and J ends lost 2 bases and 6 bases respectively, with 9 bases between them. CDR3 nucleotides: TGTGCCACCAGTGATTATAACCGGGATGGCTACACCTTC. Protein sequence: CATSDYNRDGYTF.

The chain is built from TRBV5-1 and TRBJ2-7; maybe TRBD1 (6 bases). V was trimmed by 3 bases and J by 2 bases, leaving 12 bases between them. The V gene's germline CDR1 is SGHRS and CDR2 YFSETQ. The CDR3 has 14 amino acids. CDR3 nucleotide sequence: TGCGCCAGCAGCTCCCGGGACATTACCTACGAGCAGTACTTC. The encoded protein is CASSSRDITYEQYF.

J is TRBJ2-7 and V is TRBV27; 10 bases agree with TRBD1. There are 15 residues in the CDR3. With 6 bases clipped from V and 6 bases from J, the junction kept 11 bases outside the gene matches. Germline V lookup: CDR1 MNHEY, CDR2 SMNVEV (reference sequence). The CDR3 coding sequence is TGTGCCAGCAGGCTCCCGGGACAGGGGCGACGCGAGCAGTACTTC. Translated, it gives CASRLPGQGRREQYF.

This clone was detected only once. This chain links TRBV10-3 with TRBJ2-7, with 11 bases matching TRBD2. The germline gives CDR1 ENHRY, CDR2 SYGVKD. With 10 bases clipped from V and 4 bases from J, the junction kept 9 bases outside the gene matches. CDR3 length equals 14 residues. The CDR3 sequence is CATKETSGTYEQYF. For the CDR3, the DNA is TGTGCCACCAAGGAGACTAGCGGGACGTACGAGCAGTACTTC.

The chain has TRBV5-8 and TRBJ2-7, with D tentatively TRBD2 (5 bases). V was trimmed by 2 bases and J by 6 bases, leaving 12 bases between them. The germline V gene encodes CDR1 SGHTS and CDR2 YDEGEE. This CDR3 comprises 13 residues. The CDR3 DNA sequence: TGTGCCAGCAGCTTTGTTAACCGGGGCGAGCAGTACTTC. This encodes CASSFVNRGEQYF.

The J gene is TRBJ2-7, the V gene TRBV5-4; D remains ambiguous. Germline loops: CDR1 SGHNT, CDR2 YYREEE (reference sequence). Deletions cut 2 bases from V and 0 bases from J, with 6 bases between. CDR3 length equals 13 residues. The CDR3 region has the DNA TGTGCCAGCAGCTTTTATTACTCCTACGAGCAGTACTTC. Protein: CASSFYYSYEQYF.

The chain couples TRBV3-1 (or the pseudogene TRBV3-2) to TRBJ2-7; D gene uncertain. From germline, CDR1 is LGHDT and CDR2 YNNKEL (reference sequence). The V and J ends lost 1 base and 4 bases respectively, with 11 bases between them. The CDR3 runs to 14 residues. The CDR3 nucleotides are TGTGCCAGCAGCCAAGCCACTTCCGGGTACGAGCAGTACTTC. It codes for CASSQATSGYEQYF.

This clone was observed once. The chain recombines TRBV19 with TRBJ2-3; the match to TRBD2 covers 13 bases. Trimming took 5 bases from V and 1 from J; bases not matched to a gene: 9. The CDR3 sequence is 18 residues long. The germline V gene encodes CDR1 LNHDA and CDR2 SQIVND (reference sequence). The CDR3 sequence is CASSRTSGSASGTDTQYF. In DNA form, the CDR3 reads TGTGCCAGTAGTCGGACTAGCGGGAGTGCATCAGGCACAGATACGCAGTATTTT.

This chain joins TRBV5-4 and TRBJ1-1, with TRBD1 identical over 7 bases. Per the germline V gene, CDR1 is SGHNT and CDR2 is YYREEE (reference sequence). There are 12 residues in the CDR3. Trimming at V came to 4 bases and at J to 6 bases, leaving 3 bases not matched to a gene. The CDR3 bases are TGTGCCAGCAGCCCCAGGGGGTCTGAAGCTTTCTTT. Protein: CASSPRGSEAFF.

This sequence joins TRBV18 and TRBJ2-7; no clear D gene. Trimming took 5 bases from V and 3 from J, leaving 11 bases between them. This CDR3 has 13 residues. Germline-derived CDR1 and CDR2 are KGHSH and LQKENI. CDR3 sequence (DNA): TGTGCCAGCTCAGGGCGAAGAAGCTACGAGCAGTACTTC. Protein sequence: CASSGRRSYEQYF.